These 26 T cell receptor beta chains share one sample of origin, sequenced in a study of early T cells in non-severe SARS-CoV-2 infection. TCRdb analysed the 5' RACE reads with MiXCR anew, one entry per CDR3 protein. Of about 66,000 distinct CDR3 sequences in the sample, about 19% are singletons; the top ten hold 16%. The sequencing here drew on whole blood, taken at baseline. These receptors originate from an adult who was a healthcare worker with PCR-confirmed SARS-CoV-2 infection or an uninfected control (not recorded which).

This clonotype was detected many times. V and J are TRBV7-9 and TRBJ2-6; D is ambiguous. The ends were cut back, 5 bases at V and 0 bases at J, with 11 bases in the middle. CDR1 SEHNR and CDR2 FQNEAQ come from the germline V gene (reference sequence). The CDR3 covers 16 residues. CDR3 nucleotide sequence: TGTGCCAGCAGCCTCTTTGTGACCTCTGGGGCCAACGTCCTGACTTTC. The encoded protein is CASSLFVTSGANVLTF.

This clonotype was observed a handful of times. This CDR3 is CASSPGGPGTYEQYF. The CDR3 coding sequence is TGTGCCAGCAGTCCAGGGGGCCCCGGTACCTACGAGCAGTACTTC. The chain uses TRBV3-1 and TRBJ2-7; TRBD1 matches at 8 bases. Trimming at V came to 6 bases and at J to 2 bases, leaving 9 bases not matched to a gene. Germline values: CDR1 LGHDT, CDR2 YNNKEL (reference sequence). The CDR3 runs 15 residues.

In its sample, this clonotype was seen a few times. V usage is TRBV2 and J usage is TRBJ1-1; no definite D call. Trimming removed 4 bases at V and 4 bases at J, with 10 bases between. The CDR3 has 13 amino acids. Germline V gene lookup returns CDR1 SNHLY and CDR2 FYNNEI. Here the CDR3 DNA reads TGTGCCAGCAGTGTGAGTCAGTTCACTGAAGCTTTCTTT. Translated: CASSVSQFTEAFF.

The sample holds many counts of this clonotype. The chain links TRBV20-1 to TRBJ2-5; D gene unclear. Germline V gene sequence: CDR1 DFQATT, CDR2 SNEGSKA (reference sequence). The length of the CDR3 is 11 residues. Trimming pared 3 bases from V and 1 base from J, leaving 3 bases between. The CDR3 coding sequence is TGCAGTGCTAGGACCCAAGAGACCCAGTACTTC. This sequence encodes CSARTQETQYF.

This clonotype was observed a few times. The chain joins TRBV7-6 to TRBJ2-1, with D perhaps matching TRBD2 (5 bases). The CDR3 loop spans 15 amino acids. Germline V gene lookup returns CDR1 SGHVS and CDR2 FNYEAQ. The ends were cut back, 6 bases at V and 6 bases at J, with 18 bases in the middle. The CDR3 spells CASSPPTGAGNEQFF. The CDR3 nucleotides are TGTGCCAGCAGTCCTCCTACGGGCGCGGGCAATGAGCAGTTCTTC.

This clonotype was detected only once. The CDR3 reads CATSGTGWTEAFF. CDR3 sequence (DNA): TGTGCCACCAGCGGAACAGGGTGGACTGAAGCTTTCTTT. The V and J genes are TRBV15 and TRBJ1-1; tentatively, D is TRBD1 (6 bases). The CDR3 consists of 13 residues. The V gene's germline CDR1 is LNHNV and CDR2 YYDKDF (reference sequence). Trimming pared 5 bases from V and 5 bases from J, leaving 12 bases between.

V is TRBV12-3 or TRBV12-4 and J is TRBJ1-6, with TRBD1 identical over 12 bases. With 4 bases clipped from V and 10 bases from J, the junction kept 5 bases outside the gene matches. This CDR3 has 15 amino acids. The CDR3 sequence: CASSWDRGLESPLHF. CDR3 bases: TGTGCCAGCAGTTGGGACAGGGGGCTGGAGTCACCCCTCCACTTT.

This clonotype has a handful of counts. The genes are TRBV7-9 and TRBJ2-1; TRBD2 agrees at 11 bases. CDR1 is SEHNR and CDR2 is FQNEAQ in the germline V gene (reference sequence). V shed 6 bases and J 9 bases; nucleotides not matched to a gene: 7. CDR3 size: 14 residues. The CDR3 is CASREGLAATEQFF. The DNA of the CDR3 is TGTGCCAGCAGAGAGGGACTAGCGGCCACTGAGCAGTTCTTC.

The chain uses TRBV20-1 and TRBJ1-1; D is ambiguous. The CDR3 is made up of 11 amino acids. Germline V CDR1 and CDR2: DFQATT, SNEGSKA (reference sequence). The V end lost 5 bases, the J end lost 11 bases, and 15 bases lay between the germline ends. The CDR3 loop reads CSAPSDYEAFF. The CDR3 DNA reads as TGCAGTGCTCCCTCCGACTACGAGGCTTTCTTT.

Written as DNA, the CDR3 is TGCGCCAGCAGCATCTCGGAGCCGCTTCCTGGGGTCCATAGCACAGATACGCAGTATTTT. Encoded protein: CASSISEPLPGVHSTDTQYF. This chain links TRBV4-1 with TRBJ2-3, with D hard to call. Per the germline V gene, CDR1 is MGHRA and CDR2 is YSYEKL. This CDR3 region has 20 residues. Trimming took off 5 bases at V and 0 bases at J, with 27 bases between the two ends.

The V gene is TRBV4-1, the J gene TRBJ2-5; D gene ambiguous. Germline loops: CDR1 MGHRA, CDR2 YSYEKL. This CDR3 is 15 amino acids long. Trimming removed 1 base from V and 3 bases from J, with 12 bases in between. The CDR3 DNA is TGCGCCAGCAGCCAAGGAATCACGCGAAAAGAGACCCAGTACTTC. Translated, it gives CASSQGITRKETQYF.

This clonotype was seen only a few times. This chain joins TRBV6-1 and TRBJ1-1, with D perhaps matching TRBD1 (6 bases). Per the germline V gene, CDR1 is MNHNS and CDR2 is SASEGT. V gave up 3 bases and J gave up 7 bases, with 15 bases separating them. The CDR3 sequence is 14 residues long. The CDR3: CASSDLGALGEAFF. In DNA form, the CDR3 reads TGTGCCAGCAGTGATCTGGGGGCTCTCGGTGAAGCTTTCTTT.

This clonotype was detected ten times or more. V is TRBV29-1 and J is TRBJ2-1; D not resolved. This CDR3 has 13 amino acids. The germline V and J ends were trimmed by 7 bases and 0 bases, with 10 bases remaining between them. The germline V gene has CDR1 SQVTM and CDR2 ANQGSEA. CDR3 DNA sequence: TGCAGCGCCGTCCCTGTCTCCTACAATGAGCAGTTCTTC. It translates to CSAVPVSYNEQFF.

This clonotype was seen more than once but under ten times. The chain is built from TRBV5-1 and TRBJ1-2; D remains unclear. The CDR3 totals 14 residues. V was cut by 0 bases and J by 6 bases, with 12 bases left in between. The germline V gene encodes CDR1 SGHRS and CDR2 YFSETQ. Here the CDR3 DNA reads TGCGCCAGCAGCTTGGGTGCAGTCCCTAATGGCTACACCTTC. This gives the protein CASSLGAVPNGYTF.

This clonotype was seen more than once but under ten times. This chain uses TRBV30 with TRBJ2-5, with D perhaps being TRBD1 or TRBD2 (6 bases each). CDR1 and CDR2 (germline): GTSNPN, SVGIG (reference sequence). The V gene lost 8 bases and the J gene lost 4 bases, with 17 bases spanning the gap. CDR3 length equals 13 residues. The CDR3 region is CAGLPEGGETQYF. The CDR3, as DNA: TGTGCCGGACTACCTGAGGGGGGAGAGACCCAGTACTTC.

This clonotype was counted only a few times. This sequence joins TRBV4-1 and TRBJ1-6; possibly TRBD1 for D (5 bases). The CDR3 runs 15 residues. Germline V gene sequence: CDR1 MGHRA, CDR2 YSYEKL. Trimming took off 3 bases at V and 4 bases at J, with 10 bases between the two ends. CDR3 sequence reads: CASSHQDTYNSPLHF. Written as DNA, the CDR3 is TGCGCCAGCAGCCACCAGGACACTTATAATTCACCCCTCCACTTT.

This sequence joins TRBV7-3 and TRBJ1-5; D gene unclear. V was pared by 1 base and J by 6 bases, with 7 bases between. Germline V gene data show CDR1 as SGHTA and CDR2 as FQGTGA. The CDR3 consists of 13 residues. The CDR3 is CASSLSPTQPQHF. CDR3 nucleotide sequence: TGTGCCAGCAGCTTAAGCCCTACTCAGCCCCAGCATTTT. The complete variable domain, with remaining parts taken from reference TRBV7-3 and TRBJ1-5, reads GAGVSQTPSNKVTEKGKYVELRCDPISGHTALYWYRQSLGQGPEFLIYFQGTGAADDSGLPNDRFFAVRPEGSVSTLKIQRTERGDSAVYLCASSLSPTQPQHFGDGTRLSIL.

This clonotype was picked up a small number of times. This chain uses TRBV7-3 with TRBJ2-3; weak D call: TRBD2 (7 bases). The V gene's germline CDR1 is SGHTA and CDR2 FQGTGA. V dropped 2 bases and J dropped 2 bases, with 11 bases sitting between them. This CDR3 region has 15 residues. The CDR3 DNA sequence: TGTGCCAGCAGCTTAGCGGGGGCGGTCACAGATACGCAGTATTTT. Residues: CASSLAGAVTDTQYF.

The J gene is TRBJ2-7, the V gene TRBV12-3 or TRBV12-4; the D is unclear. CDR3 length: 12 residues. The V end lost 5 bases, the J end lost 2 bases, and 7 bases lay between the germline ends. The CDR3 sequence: CASSPSAYEQYF. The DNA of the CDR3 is TGTGCCAGCAGTCCGAGTGCCTACGAGCAGTACTTC.

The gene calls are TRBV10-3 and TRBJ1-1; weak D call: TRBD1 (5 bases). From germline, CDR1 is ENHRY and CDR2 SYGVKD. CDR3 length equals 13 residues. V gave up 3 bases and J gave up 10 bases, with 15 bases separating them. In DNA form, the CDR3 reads TGTGCCATCAGTGACCCACCCCTTCAGGGAGCTTTCTTT. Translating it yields CAISDPPLQGAFF.

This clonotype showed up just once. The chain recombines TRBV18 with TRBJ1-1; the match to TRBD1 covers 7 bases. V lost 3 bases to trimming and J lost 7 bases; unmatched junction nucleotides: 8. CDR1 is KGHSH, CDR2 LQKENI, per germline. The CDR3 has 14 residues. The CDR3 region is CASSPTGVENEAFF. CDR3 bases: TGTGCCAGCTCACCTACAGGGGTGGAAAATGAAGCTTTCTTT.

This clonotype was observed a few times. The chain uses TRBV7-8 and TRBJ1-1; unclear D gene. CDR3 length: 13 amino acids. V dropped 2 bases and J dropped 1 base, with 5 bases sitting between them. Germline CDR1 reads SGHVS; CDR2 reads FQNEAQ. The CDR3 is CASSLRENTEAFF. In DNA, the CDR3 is TGTGCCAGCAGCTTAAGGGAGAACACTGAAGCTTTCTTT.

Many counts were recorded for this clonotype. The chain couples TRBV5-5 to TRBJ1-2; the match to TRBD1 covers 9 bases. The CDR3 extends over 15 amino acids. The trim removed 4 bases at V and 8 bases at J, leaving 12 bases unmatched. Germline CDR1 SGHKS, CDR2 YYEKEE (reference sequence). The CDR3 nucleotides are TGTGCCAGCAGCCATGGGGACAGGGCATCGGGCGGCTACACCTTC. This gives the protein CASSHGDRASGGYTF. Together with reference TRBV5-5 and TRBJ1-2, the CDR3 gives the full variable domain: DAGVTQSPTHLIKTRGQQVTLRCSPISGHKSVSWYQQVLGQGPQFIFQYYEKEERGRGNFPDRFSARQFPNYSSELNVNALLLGDSALYLCASSHGDRASGGYTFGSGTRLTVV.

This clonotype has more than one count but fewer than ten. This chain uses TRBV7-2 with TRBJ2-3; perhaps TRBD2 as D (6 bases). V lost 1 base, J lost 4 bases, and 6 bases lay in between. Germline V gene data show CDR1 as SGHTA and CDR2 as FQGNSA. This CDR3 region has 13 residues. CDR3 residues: CASSLGEADTQYF. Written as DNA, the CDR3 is TGTGCCAGCAGCTTAGGGGAGGCAGATACGCAGTATTTT.

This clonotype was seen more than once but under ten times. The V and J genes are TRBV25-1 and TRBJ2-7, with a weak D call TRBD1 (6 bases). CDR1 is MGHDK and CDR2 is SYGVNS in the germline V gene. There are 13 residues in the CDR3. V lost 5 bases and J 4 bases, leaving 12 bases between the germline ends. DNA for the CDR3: TGTGCCAGCAGTCCCGGACAGCCTTACGAGCAGTACTTC. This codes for CASSPGQPYEQYF.

CDR3 sequence: CASSQGRGETQYF. The CDR3 DNA reads TGTGCCAGCAGCCAGGGCCGGGGGGAGACCCAGTACTTC. The chain couples TRBV2 to TRBJ2-5; TRBD2 is a possible D gene (6 bases). Between the trimmed V and J ends, which lost 6 bases and 5 bases, there was a span of 13 bases. This CDR3 region has 13 residues. CDR1 and CDR2 from the germline V gene are SNHLY and FYNNEI.